Below, 9 T cell receptor beta chains from the same sample are listed, as sequenced in a study of PD-1 blockade in classical Hodgkin lymphoma. Clones were read by immunoSEQ multiplex PCR, and TCRdb kept only the in-frame ones, dropping some. The sample shows 15,000 to 20,000 clones, about 75% of them seen only once. Sample time point: cycle 4 day 1 (C4D1), after 6 weeks of nivolumab. All patients relapsed after autologous stem cell transplantation, and brentuximab vedotin exposure varied. CD4+ T cells were purified from thawed PBMCs by magnetic negative selection. Sequencing was performed on CD4+ T cells from blood, taken before the fourth cycle of nivolumab. The receptors were sampled from a human donor with classical Hodgkin lymphoma.

This sequence joins TRBV27 and TRBJ1-2; 10 bases match TRBD1. The V segment lost 5 bases and the J segment 5 bases; nucleotides outside the gene matches: 14. The CDR3 has 17 amino acids. The V gene's germline CDR1 is MNHEY and CDR2 SMNVEV (reference sequence). The CDR3, as DNA: TGTGCCAGCAGTCCCGGGACAGGGGTCCTCTCGACTTATGGCTACACCTTC. Protein sequence: CASSPGTGVLSTYGYTF.

V usage is TRBV18 and J usage is TRBJ1-1, with 8 bases aligning to TRBD1. Trimming cost V 6 bases and J 2 bases; bases outside gene matches: 14. Germline V gives CDR1 KGHSH, CDR2 LQKENI. The CDR3 totals 17 residues. The CDR3 is CASSSSQGAGTNTEAFF. The CDR3 DNA sequence: TGTGCCAGCTCTTCCTCCCAGGGGGCTGGTACTAACACTGAAGCTTTCTTT.

The count of this clone is one. The J gene is TRBJ1-3, the V gene TRBV10-3; D call uncertain. In germline, CDR1 is ENHRY, CDR2 SYGVKD. V dropped 3 bases and J dropped 0 bases, with 6 bases sitting between them. This CDR3 spans 14 amino acids. The CDR3 DNA follows: TGTGCCATCAGTGATGGGCGCTCTGGAAACACCATATATTTT. It is translated as CAISDGRSGNTIYF.

In the case of this clone: Other DNA sequences from this sample encode an identical CDR3 as well. J is TRBJ2-1 and V is TRBV4-2; 10 nucleotides agree with TRBD2. The length of the CDR3 is 15 residues. With 4 bases clipped from V and 2 bases from J, the junction kept 2 bases outside the gene matches. CDR1 is LGHNA and CDR2 is YNFKEQ in the germline V gene. CDR3 residues: CASSLAGGTYNEQFF. The CDR3 nucleotides are TGTGCCAGCAGCCTAGCGGGGGGTACCTACAATGAGCAGTTCTTC.

V and J are TRBV25-1 and TRBJ2-3; 9 nucleotides align to TRBD2. The V gene end was trimmed by 4 bases and the J gene end by 4 bases; junction bases not matched to a gene: 3. Germline V gives CDR1 MGHDK, CDR2 SYGVNS. CDR3 length equals 14 residues. This CDR3 reads CASSVSGSADTQYF. The CDR3 coding sequence is TGTGCCAGCAGTGTTAGCGGGAGTGCAGATACGCAGTATTTT.

The rearrangement links TRBV28 to TRBJ1-1; 7 nucleotides align to TRBD1. CDR1 and CDR2 from the germline V gene are MDHEN and SYDVKM. J lost 3 bases, V lost 7 bases, and 8 bases had no gene match. The CDR3 spans 14 residues. The CDR3 DNA is TGTGCCAGCACCCAGGGGGGGGCCTACACTGAAGCTTTCTTT. This encodes CASTQGGAYTEAFF.

The V gene is TRBV15, the J gene TRBJ2-6; D gene ambiguous. Germline V CDR1 and CDR2: LNHNV, YYDKDF (reference sequence). V was trimmed by 1 base and J by 1 base, leaving 17 bases between them. This CDR3 is 19 amino acids long. CDR3 loop: CATSRANLYRRSGANVLTF. The CDR3 bases are TGTGCCACCAGCAGAGCAAATTTGTACCGCCGATCTGGGGCCAACGTCCTGACTTTC. Looking up the rest from reference TRBV15 and TRBJ2-6 gives the full variable domain: DAMVIQNPRYQVTQFGKPVTLSCSQTLNHNVMYWYQQKSSQAPKLLFHYYDKDFNNEADTPDNFQSRRPNTSFCFLDIRSPGLGDTAMYLCATSRANLYRRSGANVLTFGAGSRLTVL.

The rearrangement joins TRBV7-2 to TRBJ1-2; 7 bases map to TRBD1. The CDR3 has 14 residues. Per the germline V gene, CDR1 is SGHTA and CDR2 is FQGNSA. With 5 bases clipped from V and 8 bases from J, the junction kept 11 bases outside the gene matches. CDR3 bases: TGTGCCAGCAGCCCCGACCTGACAGGGTCGGGCTACACCTTC. Encoded protein: CASSPDLTGSGYTF.

This clone has just a few counts. The chain carries TRBV5-1 and TRBJ1-3; D remains unclear. CDR3 length: 13 amino acids. The germline V and J ends were trimmed by 5 bases and 6 bases, with 12 bases remaining between them. CDR1 is SGHRS and CDR2 is YFSETQ in the germline V gene. CDR3 sequence reads: CASSGTDQNTIYF. CDR3 bases: TGCGCCAGCAGTGGTACGGACCAAAACACCATATATTTT. Supplemented by reference TRBV5-1 and TRBJ1-3, the full variable domain reads KAGVTQTPRYLIKTRGQQVTLSCSPISGHRSVSWYQQTPGQGLQFLFEYFSETQRNKGNFPGRFSGRQFSNSRSEMNVSTLELGDSALYLCASSGTDQNTIYFGEGSWLTVV.